This entry lists 29 T cell receptor beta chains sequenced from one sample in a study of cytomegalovirus exposure and HLA in healthy donors. The PCR was carried out with 60 Vbeta primers and 13 Jbeta primers. Using immunoSEQ multiplex PCR, the repertoire was profiled, and TCRdb retains in-frame clones only, with some absent. The sample carries about 120,000 clones, over 70% recorded once. Specimen: PBMCs. Source of these receptors: a man aged 18-30 years in good health and CMV-seropositive.

The chain employs TRBV2 and TRBJ2-2; a weak D match, TRBD1 (6 bases). Germline CDR1 and CDR2: SNHLY and FYNNEI. V lost 6 bases and J 0 bases, leaving 14 bases between the germline ends. This CDR3 is 16 amino acids long. CDR3 DNA sequence: TGTGCCAGCAGCTGGACAGACCCAACGAACACCGGGGAGCTGTTTTTT. This translates into CASSWTDPTNTGELFF.

This clone was seen a few times. This chain joins TRBV6-1 and TRBJ1-4; D gene ambiguous. The CDR3 is 17 residues long. Trimming pared 1 base from V and 7 bases from J, leaving 19 bases between. CDR1 is MNHNS, CDR2 SASEGT, per germline. As DNA, the CDR3 is TGTGCCAGCAGTGAAGAACCTTCAATTGGCCGGGGTGAAAAACTGTTTTTT. This codes for CASSEEPSIGRGEKLFF.

This clone showed up just a few times. The rearrangement uses TRBV5-6 and TRBJ1-4; D may be TRBD1 (5 bases). V was cut by 4 bases and J by 7 bases, with 14 bases left in between. The CDR3 is made up of 14 amino acids. CDR1 SGHDT and CDR2 YYEEEE come from the germline V gene. In DNA, the CDR3 is TGTGCCAGCAGCGCACGGGGGATGGGTGAAAAACTGTTTTTT. It yields the protein CASSARGMGEKLFF. Full variable domain (missing parts from reference TRBV5-6 and TRBJ1-4): DAGVTQSPTHLIKTRGQQVTLRCSPKSGHDTVSWYQQALGQGPQFIFQYYEEEERQRGNFPDRFSGHQFPNYSSELNVNALLLGDSALYLCASSARGMGEKLFFGSGTQLSVL.

V usage is TRBV30 and J usage is TRBJ2-1; a possible D gene is TRBD2 (7 bases). CDR1 and CDR2 (germline): GTSNPN, SVGIG (reference sequence). V lost 0 bases to trimming and J lost 5 bases, with 17 bases between them. The CDR3 totals 16 residues. CDR3 amino acids: CAWSVPGGMIHNEQFF. The CDR3 nucleotides are TGTGCCTGGAGTGTACCGGGGGGCATGATCCACAATGAGCAGTTCTTC.

The chain links TRBV7-2 to TRBJ2-7, with D possibly matching TRBD1 (5 bases). The CDR3 length is 14 residues. The V and J ends lost 1 base and 4 bases respectively, with 11 bases between them. Germline V gene lookup returns CDR1 SGHTA and CDR2 FQGNSA. This CDR3 reads CASSLGSGRYEQYF. The CDR3 DNA is TGTGCCAGCAGCTTAGGTTCAGGGCGTTACGAGCAGTACTTC. The whole variable domain, remainder taken from reference TRBV7-2 and TRBJ2-7, is GAGVSQSPSNKVTEKGKDVELRCDPISGHTALYWYRQSLGQGLEFLIYFQGNSAPDKSGLPSDRFSAERTGGSVSTLTIQRTQQEDSAVYLCASSLGSGRYEQYFGPGTRLTVT.

The chain recombines TRBV4-2 with TRBJ2-7; D is possibly TRBD2 (5 bases). V was cut by 0 bases and J by 2 bases, with 14 bases left in between. The CDR3 sequence is 16 residues long. CDR1 and CDR2 from the germline V gene are LGHNA and YNFKEQ. In nucleotides, the CDR3 is TGTGCCAGCAGCCAAGATCGGAGGTCGACCCCCTACGAGCAGTACTTC. Its translation: CASSQDRRSTPYEQYF.

This clone was detected a few times. This chain uses TRBV11-1 with TRBJ1-2; D remains unclear. Germline loops: CDR1 SGHAT, CDR2 FQDESV (reference sequence). V gave up 5 bases and J gave up 9 bases, with 13 bases separating them. CDR3 length: 12 amino acids. CDR3 in DNA: TGTGCCAGCAGCATGTATCGGGGTCGCTACACCTTC. This sequence encodes CASSMYRGRYTF.

V usage is TRBV10-3 and J usage is TRBJ1-2, with TRBD1 matching 10 bases. Germline V gene lookup returns CDR1 ENHRY and CDR2 SYGVKD. The CDR3 runs 14 residues. Unmatched junction bases numbered 17, after V lost 8 bases and J lost 14 bases. CDR3: CAIGQGDIQNAGTF. As DNA, the CDR3 is TGTGCCATCGGACAGGGGGATATTCAAAACGCGGGGACCTTC.

The gene calls are TRBV7-8 and TRBJ2-7; TRBD1 is a possible D gene (6 bases). The length of the CDR3 is 16 residues. Germline V gene lookup returns CDR1 SGHVS and CDR2 FQNEAQ. V lost 0 bases and J lost 1, with 13 bases in between. The CDR3 here is CASSLAAWTASYEQYF. DNA of the CDR3: TGTGCCAGCAGCTTAGCGGCCTGGACAGCTTCCTACGAGCAGTACTTC.

The rearrangement joins TRBV7-2 to TRBJ2-1; tentative D call: TRBD2 (5 bases). Trimming left V 3 bases short and J 5 bases short, with 8 bases between. Germline CDR1 and CDR2: SGHTA and FQGNSA. The CDR3 consists of 13 residues. For the CDR3, the DNA is TGTGCCAGCAGCTTTACGCGGGACAATGAGCAGTTCTTC. Residues: CASSFTRDNEQFF.

The rearrangement links TRBV18 to TRBJ2-1; maybe TRBD1 (6 bases). The CDR3 is made up of 15 amino acids. CDR1 KGHSH and CDR2 LQKENI come from the germline V gene. V shed 4 bases and J shed 6 bases, with 16 bases lying between them. CDR3 residues: CASSQVGTYRNEQFF. The CDR3 DNA follows: TGTGCCAGCTCACAGGTAGGGACATACCGCAATGAGCAGTTCTTC.

The chain combines TRBV4-3 with TRBJ2-2; the match to TRBD2 covers 7 bases. Per germline, CDR1 LGHNA and CDR2 YSLEER. The CDR3 runs to 15 residues. J was trimmed by 5 bases and V by 1 base; bases with no gene match: 4. As DNA, the CDR3 is TGCGCCAGCAGCCAAGTGGTTAGCGGGACCGGGGAGCTGTTTTTT. Its translation is CASSQVVSGTGELFF.

The V and J genes are TRBV6-6 and TRBJ1-2, with no clear D. Trimming cost V 0 bases and J 3 bases, with 11 bases left between them. The germline gives CDR1 MNHNY, CDR2 SVGAGI (reference sequence). CDR3 length: 15 residues. The DNA for the CDR3 is TGTGCCAGCAGTTACTCAATTTGGCAGGACTATGGCTACACCTTC. It codes for CASSYSIWQDYGYTF.

The chain is built from TRBV18 and TRBJ2-2; D is perhaps TRBD2 (6 bases). The CDR3 is 16 residues long. The germline V and J ends were trimmed by 3 bases and 5 bases, with 16 bases remaining between them. In germline, CDR1 is KGHSH, CDR2 LQKENI. For the CDR3, the DNA is TGTGCCAGCTCACCCAATCTAGCCCGGGGGACCGGGGAGCTGTTTTTT. The encoded protein is CASSPNLARGTGELFF. The full variable domain, completed using reference TRBV18 and TRBJ2-2, is NAGVMQNPRHLVRRRGQEARLRCSPMKGHSHVYWYRQLPEEGLKFMVYLQKENIIDESGMPKERFSAEFPKEGPSILRIQQVVRGDSAAYFCASSPNLARGTGELFFGEGSRLTVL.

V and J are TRBV30 and TRBJ2-3; D ambiguous. This CDR3 region has 14 residues. Germline-derived CDR1 and CDR2 are GTSNPN and SVGIG (reference sequence). V was shortened by 3 bases and J by 2 bases, with 12 bases between the two germline ends. CDR3 amino acids: CAWSRRQHTDTQYF. In nucleotides, the CDR3 is TGTGCCTGGAGCCGGCGACAACACACAGATACGCAGTATTTT.

V usage is TRBV4-3 and J usage is TRBJ2-2; 14 nucleotides align to TRBD2. The germline gives CDR1 LGHNA, CDR2 YSLEER. V lost 1 base to trimming and J lost 3 bases; unmatched junction nucleotides: 4. The CDR3 sequence is 18 residues long. The CDR3 DNA sequence: TGCGCCAGCAGCCAAGGACTAGCGGGAGGGGCGGACACCGGGGAGCTGTTTTTT. Translating gives CASSQGLAGGADTGELFF.

The table lists this clone with a count of one. The chain is built from TRBV7-8 and TRBJ1-1; D is perhaps TRBD1 (5 bases). V was shortened by 3 bases and J by 3 bases, with 11 bases between the two germline ends. This CDR3 has 14 amino acids. Germline loops: CDR1 SGHVS, CDR2 FQNEAQ. DNA for the CDR3: TGTGCCAGCAGCTTCAAGGGCAGGGACACTGAAGCTTTCTTT. Translating it yields CASSFKGRDTEAFF.

This clone was counted only a few times. The V gene is TRBV6-1, the J gene TRBJ2-2; 8 bases are shared with TRBD2. The CDR3 is made up of 14 amino acids. Germline V CDR1 and CDR2: MNHNS, SASEGT. J lost 3 bases, V lost 8 bases, and 5 bases had no gene match. CDR3 protein: CASRPGGDTGELFF. The CDR3 DNA reads TGTGCCAGCCGACCGGGAGGGGACACCGGGGAGCTGTTTTTT.

The V call is TRBV7-6, the J call TRBJ2-1, with D possibly matching TRBD1 (5 bases). This CDR3 has 17 residues. Germline lookup yields CDR1 SGHVS and CDR2 FNYEAQ. Trimming shortened V by 1 base and J by 0 bases, and 13 bases separated the two germline ends. In nucleotides, the CDR3 is TGTGCCAGCAGCTTAGGTTGGGCAGGGTACTCCTACAATGAGCAGTTCTTC. Amino acid sequence: CASSLGWAGYSYNEQFF.

This chain connects TRBV11-2 to TRBJ1-2; tentatively, D is TRBD1 (5 bases). CDR1 SGHAT and CDR2 FQNNGV come from the germline V gene. The CDR3 spans 14 residues. Trimming left V 5 bases short and J 8 bases short, with 18 bases between. This CDR3 is CASSPGLGGGGYTF. For the CDR3, the DNA is TGTGCCAGCAGCCCAGGTCTGGGGGGAGGAGGCTACACCTTC. Full variable domain (rest looked up from reference TRBV11-2 and TRBJ1-2): EAGVAQSPRYKIIEKRQSVAFWCNPISGHATLYWYQQILGQGPKLLIQFQNNGVVDDSQLPKDRFSAERLKGVDSTLKIQPAKLEDSAVYLCASSPGLGGGGYTFGSGTRLTVV.

The chain carries TRBV6-1 and TRBJ2-7; 9 bases match TRBD2. Per the germline V gene, CDR1 is MNHNS and CDR2 is SASEGT. CDR3 length: 13 residues. The V and J ends lost 5 bases and 6 bases, in that order; junction bases with no gene match: 5. In DNA, the CDR3 is TGTGCCAGCAGTTTAGCGGGAGAGGGCGAGCAGTACTTC. Residues: CASSLAGEGEQYF.

The chain links TRBV7-8 to TRBJ2-7; D perhaps matches TRBD1 (6 bases). CDR3 length equals 16 residues. Between the trimmed V and J ends, which lost 1 base and 4 bases, there was a span of 17 bases. Germline CDR1 reads SGHVS; CDR2 reads FQNEAQ. The CDR3 loop is CASSLVTGTMAYEQYF. DNA for the CDR3: TGTGCCAGCAGCTTAGTTACAGGGACCATGGCGTACGAGCAGTACTTC.

This clone was seen once. V and J are TRBV7-2 and TRBJ2-7, with D maybe TRBD2 (6 bases). The V end lost 5 bases, the J end lost 2 bases, and 10 bases lay between the germline ends. CDR1 is SGHTA and CDR2 is FQGNSA in the germline V gene. CDR3 length equals 13 residues. The CDR3 spells CASSPGGAYEQYF. CDR3 in DNA: TGTGCCAGCAGCCCAGGAGGGGCCTACGAGCAGTACTTC.

The chain uses TRBV5-1 and TRBJ2-5; D is perhaps TRBD1 (6 bases). CDR3 length: 14 amino acids. The germline CDR1 and CDR2 sequences are SGHRS and YFSETQ. Trimming shortened V by 5 bases and J by 2 bases, and 13 bases separated the two germline ends. The CDR3 sequence is CASSSTGFQETQYF. CDR3 bases: TGCGCCAGCAGTTCAACAGGGTTTCAAGAGACCCAGTACTTC.

The chain recombines TRBV6-5 with TRBJ2-7; 8 positions match TRBD1. The V segment lost 2 bases and the J segment 2 bases; nucleotides outside the gene matches: 5. The CDR3 consists of 15 residues. Germline loops: CDR1 MNHEY, CDR2 SVGAGI. CDR3 in DNA: TGTGCCAGCAGTTACCGTGGACAGGGAACCTACGAGCAGTACTTC. This sequence encodes CASSYRGQGTYEQYF.

This clone has only one observation. The rearrangement joins TRBV9 to TRBJ2-7; 14 bases map to TRBD2. The CDR3 sequence is 18 residues long. Per the germline V gene, CDR1 is SGDLS and CDR2 is YYNGEE. V gave up 1 base and J gave up 4 bases; unmatched junction bases: 10. The CDR3 loop is CASSVNGGTSGSFYEQYF. CDR3 DNA: TGTGCCAGCAGCGTAAATGGGGGGACTAGCGGGAGTTTTTACGAGCAGTACTTC.

The rearrangement links TRBV7-2 to TRBJ1-2; 9 bases fit TRBD1. The ends lost 5 bases at V and 5 bases at J; junction bases unmatched: 6. The CDR3 loop spans 14 amino acids. Germline loops: CDR1 SGHTA, CDR2 FQGNSA. CDR3 protein: CASSRAGQGYGYTF. As DNA, the CDR3 is TGTGCCAGCAGCCGAGCGGGACAGGGATATGGCTACACCTTC.

This chain's CDR3 is CASSYTSRGLEAFF. DNA for the CDR3: TGTGCCAGCAGTTACACCAGCAGGGGGCTTGAAGCTTTCTTT. The chain combines TRBV6-5 with TRBJ1-1, with TRBD1 identical over 8 bases. The CDR3 spans 14 residues. With V trimmed by 2 bases and J by 7 bases, 6 bases remained unmatched. The germline V gene encodes CDR1 MNHEY and CDR2 SVGAGI.

This chain uses TRBV6-5 with TRBJ2-1; 7 nucleotides agree with TRBD1. The CDR3 runs to 14 residues. V dropped 6 bases and J dropped 2; count of bases not matched to a gene: 4. Germline V gives CDR1 MNHEY, CDR2 SVGAGI. The CDR3 DNA reads as TGTGCCAGCAGCTACAGGGGTACCTACAATGAGCAGTTCTTC. This encodes CASSYRGTYNEQFF.